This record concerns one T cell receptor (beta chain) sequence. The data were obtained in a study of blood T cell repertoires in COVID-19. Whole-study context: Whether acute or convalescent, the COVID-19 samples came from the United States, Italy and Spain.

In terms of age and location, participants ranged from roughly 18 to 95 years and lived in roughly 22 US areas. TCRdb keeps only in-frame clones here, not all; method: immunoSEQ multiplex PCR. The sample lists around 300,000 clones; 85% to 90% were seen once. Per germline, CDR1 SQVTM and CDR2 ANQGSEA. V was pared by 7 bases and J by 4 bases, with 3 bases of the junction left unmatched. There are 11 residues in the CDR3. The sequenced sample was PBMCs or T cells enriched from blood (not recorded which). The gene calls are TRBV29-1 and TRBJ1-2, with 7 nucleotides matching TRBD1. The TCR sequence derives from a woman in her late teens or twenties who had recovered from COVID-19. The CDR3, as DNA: TGCAGCGGGGGGACAGCCTATGGCTACACCTTC. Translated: CSGGTAYGYTF. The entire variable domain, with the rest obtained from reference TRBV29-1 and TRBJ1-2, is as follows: SAVISQKPSRDICQRGTSLTIQCQVDSQVTMMFWYRQQPGQSLTLIATANQGSEATYESGFVIDKFPISRPNLTFSTLTVSNMSPEDSSIYLCSGGTAYGYTFGSGTRLTVV.